A selection of T cell receptor beta chains follows, all from one sample in a study of spatial heterogeneity in lung cancer. Each CDR3 protein gets one entry after TCRdb re-called the 5' RACE reads with MiXCR. The sample shows over 10,000 distinct CDR3 sequences, about 5.6% of them seen only once. The sample in question was lung tumor tissue, obtained at surgery. The source is a female donor with early-stage non-small cell lung cancer. CDR3s include the opening cysteine and the closing phenylalanine or tryptophan. Each record gives: V gene, clone size, J gene, CDR3 protein. Expanded clones are given a class, and other clones once, few, many or no size at all.

TRBV20-1,many,TRBJ1-2,CSARWGGKGYGYTF
TRBV7-2,many,TRBJ2-7,CASSLIGRGAYEQYF
TRBV4-1,many,TRBJ2-2,CASSQIDRGWTGELFF
TRBV20-1,many,TRBJ2-2,CSVRPTGRDTGELFF
TRBV28,many,TRBJ2-5,CASSFGGGEGKTQYF
TRBV5-1,many,TRBJ1-5,CALPKENQPQHF
TRBV7-2,many,TRBJ2-7,CASSLGTPLYYEQYF
TRBV12-3/TRBV12-4,many,TRBJ2-1,CASSFGLAGGLEQFF
TRBV4-1,many,TRBJ2-3,CASSQAMRGSTDTQYF
TRBV10-2,many,TRBJ1-6,CASRANSPLHF
TRBV12-3/TRBV12-4,many,TRBJ2-1,CASSLVARDEQFF
TRBV9,many,TRBJ2-3,CASSVSGLQADTQYF
TRBV13,many,TRBJ1-2,CASSLRDQGPYGYGYTF
TRBV6-5,many,TRBJ2-6,CASTRVAGANVLTF
TRBV5-1,medium-sized,TRBJ2-7,CASSSGQLPYEQYF
TRBV7-3,many,TRBJ2-2,CASSLQGSAVTGELFF
TRBV4-1,many,TRBJ1-6,CASSPTTPQQGNSPLHF
TRBV4-2,many,TRBJ2-7,CASSREGGSYEQYF
TRBV6-6,many,TRBJ1-3,CASRGASSGNTIYF
TRBV12-3/TRBV12-4,many,TRBJ2-2,CASTSWGELFF
TRBV5-1,many,TRBJ2-1,CASSSTVSSEQFF
TRBV20-1,many,TRBJ1-6,CSAMTGGNNSPLHF
TRBV20-1,many,TRBJ2-2,CSARELVAGELFF
TRBV29-1,many,TRBJ1-1,CSVLNQQGTEAFF
TRBV12-3/TRBV12-4,medium-sized,TRBJ2-2,CASSFGQTTGELFF
TRBV6-2/TRBV6-3,NA,TRBJ2-7,CASRATSGGSYEQYF
TRBV9,medium-sized,TRBJ1-3,CASSAGGTGNTIYF
TRBV20-1,few,TRBJ1-2,CSAVERWRGYTF
TRBV6-5,many,TRBJ2-2,CASSYQGASTGELFF
TRBV7-9,medium-sized,TRBJ2-6,CASSSKIGGSGANVLTF
TRBV27,many,TRBJ2-5,CASSLSIGETQYF
TRBV9,many,TRBJ1-5,CASSVVPDQPQHF
TRBV18,many,TRBJ2-4,CASSPLERGWDIQYF
TRBV2,NA,TRBJ2-3,CASSDVGDTQYF
TRBV20-1,many,TRBJ1-3,CSASRGVGNTIYF
TRBV27,many,TRBJ2-3,CASSFTGAGTDTQYF
TRBV2,NA,TRBJ2-3,CASSDGLASTDTQYF
TRBV5-4,NA,TRBJ2-2,CASSMGLGTRAGELFF
TRBV7-9,many,TRBJ1-4,CASSAAGTGSEKLFF